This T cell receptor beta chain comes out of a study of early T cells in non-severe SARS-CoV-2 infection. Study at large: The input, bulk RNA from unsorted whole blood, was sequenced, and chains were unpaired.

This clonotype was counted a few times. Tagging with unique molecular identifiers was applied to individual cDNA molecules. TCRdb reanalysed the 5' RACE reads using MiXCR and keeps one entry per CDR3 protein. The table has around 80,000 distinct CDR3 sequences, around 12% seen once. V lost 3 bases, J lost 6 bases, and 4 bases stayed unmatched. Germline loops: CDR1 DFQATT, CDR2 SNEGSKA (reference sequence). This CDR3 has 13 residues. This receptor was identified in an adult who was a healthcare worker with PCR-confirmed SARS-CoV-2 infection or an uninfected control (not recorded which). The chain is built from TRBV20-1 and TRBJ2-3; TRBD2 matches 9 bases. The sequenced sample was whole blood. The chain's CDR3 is CSASGGRGDTQYF. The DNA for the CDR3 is TGCAGTGCTAGCGGCGGGAGGGGGGATACGCAGTATTTT.